This T cell receptor beta chain was sequenced for a study of blood T cells in healthy people across ages. It was with a sample-barcoded 5' primer and a J-beta primer mix that a second PCR of roughly 7 to 12 cycles was run. TCRdb processed the 5' RACE reads anew with MiXCR; each CDR3 protein has one entry. This table has some 1.4 million distinct CDR3 sequences, around 39% appearing once. V was shortened by 5 bases and J by 4 bases, with 15 bases between the two germline ends. This CDR3 has 14 amino acids. Per the germline V gene, CDR1 is MNHEY and CDR2 is SVGEGT. The sequence came from a young woman in good health. This chain links TRBV6-2 or TRBV6-3 with TRBJ2-7; unclear D gene. Sequencing was performed on blood. In nucleotides, the CDR3 is TGTGCCAGCAGTGACGCCGGCATCCCATACGAGCAGTACTTC. Translation gives CASSDAGIPYEQYF.